This TCR beta chain comes out of a study of shared clonotypes between healthy human individuals. The CDR3 is 16 amino acids. Trimming removed 3 bases from V and 6 bases from J, with 19 bases in between. Germline-derived CDR1 and CDR2 are SGDLS and YYNGEE. CD45RO-negative, CCR7-positively selected cells formed the naive CD8 fraction, excluding terminally differentiated effector memory CD45RA+ cells. Execution of the assay was at deep level. TCRdb's table, derived via immunoSEQ multiplex PCR, lists solely in-frame clones and lacks some. The data contain more than 2 million clones, about 94% of them singletons.

This receptor was identified in a young man in good health. Some clones in this sample may be carry-over from other donors' samples. Sequenced: naive CD8+ T cells from PBMCs. This chain uses TRBV9 with TRBJ2-1; D might be TRBD2 (6 bases). The CDR3 reads CASSDPTLAGFNEQFF. CDR3 nucleotides: TGTGCCAGCAGCGATCCAACATTGGCGGGGTTCAATGAGCAGTTCTTC.